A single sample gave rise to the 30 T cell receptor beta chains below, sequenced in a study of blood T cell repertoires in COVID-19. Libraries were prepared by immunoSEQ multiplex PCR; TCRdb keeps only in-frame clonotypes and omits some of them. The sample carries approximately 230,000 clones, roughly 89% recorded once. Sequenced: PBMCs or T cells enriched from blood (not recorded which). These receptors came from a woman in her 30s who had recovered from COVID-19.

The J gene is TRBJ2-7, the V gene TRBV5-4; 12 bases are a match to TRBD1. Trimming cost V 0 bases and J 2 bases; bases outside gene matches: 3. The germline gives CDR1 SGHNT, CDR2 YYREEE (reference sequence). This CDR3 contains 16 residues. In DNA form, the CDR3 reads TGTGCCAGCAGCTTGGGGGGGACAGGGGGCCCCTACGAGCAGTACTTC. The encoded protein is CASSLGGTGGPYEQYF.

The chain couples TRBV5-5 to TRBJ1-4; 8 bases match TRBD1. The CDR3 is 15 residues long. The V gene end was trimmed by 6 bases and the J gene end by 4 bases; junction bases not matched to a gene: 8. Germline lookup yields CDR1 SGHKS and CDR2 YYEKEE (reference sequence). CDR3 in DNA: TGTGCCAGCACCCTACTACAGGGGGTTAATGAAAAACTGTTTTTT. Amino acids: CASTLLQGVNEKLFF.

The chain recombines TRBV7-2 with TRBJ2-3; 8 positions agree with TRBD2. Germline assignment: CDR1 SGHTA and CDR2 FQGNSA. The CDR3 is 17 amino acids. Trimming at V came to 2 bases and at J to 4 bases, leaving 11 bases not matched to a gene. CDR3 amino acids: CASSLNDGRVGADTQYF. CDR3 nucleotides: TGTGCCAGCAGCTTAAATGACGGGAGGGTTGGCGCAGATACGCAGTATTTT.

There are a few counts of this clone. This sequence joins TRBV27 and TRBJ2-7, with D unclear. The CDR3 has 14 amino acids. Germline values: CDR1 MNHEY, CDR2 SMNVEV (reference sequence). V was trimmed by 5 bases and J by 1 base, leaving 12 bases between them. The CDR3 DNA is TGTGCCAGCAGTCCGTCCCCCCTGTCCTACGAGCAGTACTTC. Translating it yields CASSPSPLSYEQYF.

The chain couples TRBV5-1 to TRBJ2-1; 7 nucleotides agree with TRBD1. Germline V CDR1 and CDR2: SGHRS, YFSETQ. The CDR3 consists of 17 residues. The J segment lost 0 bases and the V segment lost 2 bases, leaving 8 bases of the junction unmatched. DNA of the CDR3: TGCGCCAGCAGCTTTTTTCGGGCAGGGGGCTCCTACAATGAGCAGTTCTTC. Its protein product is CASSFFRAGGSYNEQFF. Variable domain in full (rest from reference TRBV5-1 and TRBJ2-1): KAGVTQTPRYLIKTRGQQVTLSCSPISGHRSVSWYQQTPGQGLQFLFEYFSETQRNKGNFPGRFSGRQFSNSRSEMNVSTLELGDSALYLCASSFFRAGGSYNEQFFGPGTRLTVL.

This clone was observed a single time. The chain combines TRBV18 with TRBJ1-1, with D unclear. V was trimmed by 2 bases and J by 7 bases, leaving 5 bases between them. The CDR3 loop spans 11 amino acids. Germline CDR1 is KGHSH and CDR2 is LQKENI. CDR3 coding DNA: TGTGCCAGCTCACCAGAGGTTGAAGCTTTCTTT. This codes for CASSPEVEAFF. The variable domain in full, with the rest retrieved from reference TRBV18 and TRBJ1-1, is NAGVMQNPRHLVRRRGQEARLRCSPMKGHSHVYWYRQLPEEGLKFMVYLQKENIIDESGMPKERFSAEFPKEGPSILRIQQVVRGDSAAYFCASSPEVEAFFGQGTRLTVV.

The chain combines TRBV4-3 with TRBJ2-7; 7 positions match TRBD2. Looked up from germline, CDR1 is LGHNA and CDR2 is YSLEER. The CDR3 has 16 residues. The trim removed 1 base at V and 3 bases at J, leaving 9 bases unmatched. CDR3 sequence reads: CASSQVWAGGSYEQYF. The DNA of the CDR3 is TGCGCCAGCAGCCAAGTTTGGGCGGGCGGGAGCTACGAGCAGTACTTC.

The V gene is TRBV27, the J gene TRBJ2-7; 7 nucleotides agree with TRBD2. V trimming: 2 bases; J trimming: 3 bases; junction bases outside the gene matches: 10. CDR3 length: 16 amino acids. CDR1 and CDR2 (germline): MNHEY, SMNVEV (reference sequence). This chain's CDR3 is CASSLRWAGEGYEQYF. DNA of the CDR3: TGTGCCAGCAGTTTAAGGTGGGCGGGAGAGGGCTACGAGCAGTACTTC.

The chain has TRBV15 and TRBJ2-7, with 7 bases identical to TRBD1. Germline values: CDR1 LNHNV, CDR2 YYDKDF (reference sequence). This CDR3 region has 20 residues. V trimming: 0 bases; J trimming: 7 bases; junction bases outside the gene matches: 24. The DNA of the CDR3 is TGTGCCACCAGCAGAGAACTGGGACAGTGGCTACGTGGGGTCGGGGTGGAGCAGTACTTC. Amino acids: CATSRELGQWLRGVGVEQYF.

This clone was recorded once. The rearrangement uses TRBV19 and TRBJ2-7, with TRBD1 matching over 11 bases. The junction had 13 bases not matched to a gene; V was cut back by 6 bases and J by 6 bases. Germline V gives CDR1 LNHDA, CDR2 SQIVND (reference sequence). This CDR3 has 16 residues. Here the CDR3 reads CASRSPSGQGASEQYF. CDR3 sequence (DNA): TGTGCCAGTAGATCACCAAGTGGACAGGGGGCTAGCGAGCAGTACTTC.

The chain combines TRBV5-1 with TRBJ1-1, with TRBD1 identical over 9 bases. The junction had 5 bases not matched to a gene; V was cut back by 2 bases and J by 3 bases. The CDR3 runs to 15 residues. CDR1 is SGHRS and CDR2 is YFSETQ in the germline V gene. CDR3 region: CASSLYWTGDTEAFF. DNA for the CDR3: TGCGCCAGCAGCTTATACTGGACAGGGGACACTGAAGCTTTCTTT.

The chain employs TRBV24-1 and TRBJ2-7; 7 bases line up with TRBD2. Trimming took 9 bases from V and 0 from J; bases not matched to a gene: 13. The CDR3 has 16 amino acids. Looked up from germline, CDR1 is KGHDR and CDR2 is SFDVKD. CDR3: CATYKWGGEPSYEQYF. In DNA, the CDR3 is TGTGCCACCTACAAATGGGGGGGGGAGCCCTCCTACGAGCAGTACTTC.

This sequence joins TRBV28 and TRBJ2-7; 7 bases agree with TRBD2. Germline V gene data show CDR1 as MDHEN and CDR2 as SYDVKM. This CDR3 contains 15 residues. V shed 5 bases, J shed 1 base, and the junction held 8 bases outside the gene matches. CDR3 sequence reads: CASSPAGGGSYEQYF. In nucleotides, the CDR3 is TGTGCCAGCAGTCCGGCCGGCGGGGGATCCTACGAGCAGTACTTC.

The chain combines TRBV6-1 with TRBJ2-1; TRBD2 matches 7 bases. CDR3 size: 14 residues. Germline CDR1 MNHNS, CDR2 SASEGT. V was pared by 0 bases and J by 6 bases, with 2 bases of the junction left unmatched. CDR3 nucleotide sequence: TGTGCCAGCAGTGAAGCGTGGACTAGCAATGAGCAGTTCTTC. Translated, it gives CASSEAWTSNEQFF.

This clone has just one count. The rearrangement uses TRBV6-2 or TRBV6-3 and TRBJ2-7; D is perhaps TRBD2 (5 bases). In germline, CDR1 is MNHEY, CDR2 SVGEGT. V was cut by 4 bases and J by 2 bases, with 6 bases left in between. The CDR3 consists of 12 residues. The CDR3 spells CASSLAPYEQYF. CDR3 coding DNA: TGTGCCAGCAGTTTAGCGCCCTACGAGCAGTACTTC.

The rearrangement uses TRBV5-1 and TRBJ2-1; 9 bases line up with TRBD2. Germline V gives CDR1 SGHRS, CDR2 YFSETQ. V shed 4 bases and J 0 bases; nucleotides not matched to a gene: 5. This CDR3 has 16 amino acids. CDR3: CASSPTSGSSYNEQFF. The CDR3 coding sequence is TGCGCCAGCAGCCCGACTAGCGGCAGCTCCTACAATGAGCAGTTCTTC.

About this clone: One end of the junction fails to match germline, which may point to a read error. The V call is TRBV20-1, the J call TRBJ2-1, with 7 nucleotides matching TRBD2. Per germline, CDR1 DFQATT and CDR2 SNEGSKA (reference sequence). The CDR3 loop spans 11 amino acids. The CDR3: CSARGDYNCLF. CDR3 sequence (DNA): TGCAGTGCTAGAGGGGACTATAACTGTCTCTTC.

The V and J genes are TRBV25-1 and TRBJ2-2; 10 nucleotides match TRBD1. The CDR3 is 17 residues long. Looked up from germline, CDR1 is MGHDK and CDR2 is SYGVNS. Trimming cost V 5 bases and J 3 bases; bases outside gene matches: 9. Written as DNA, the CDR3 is TGTGCCAGCAGTCGTCCGTCGGGACAGGGGCACACCGGGGAGCTGTTTTTT. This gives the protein CASSRPSGQGHTGELFF.

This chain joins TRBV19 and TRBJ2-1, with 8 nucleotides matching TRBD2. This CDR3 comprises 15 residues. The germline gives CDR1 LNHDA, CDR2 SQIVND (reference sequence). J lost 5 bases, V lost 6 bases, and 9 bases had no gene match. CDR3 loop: CASRASGSPHNEQFF. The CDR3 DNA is TGTGCCAGTAGGGCTAGCGGGTCTCCGCACAATGAGCAGTTCTTC.

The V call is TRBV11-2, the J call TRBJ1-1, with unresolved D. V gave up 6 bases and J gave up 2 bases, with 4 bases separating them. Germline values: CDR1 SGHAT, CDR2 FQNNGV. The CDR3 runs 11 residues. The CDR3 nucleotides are TGTGCCAGCAGTCTCAACACTGAAGCTTTCTTT. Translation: CASSLNTEAFF.

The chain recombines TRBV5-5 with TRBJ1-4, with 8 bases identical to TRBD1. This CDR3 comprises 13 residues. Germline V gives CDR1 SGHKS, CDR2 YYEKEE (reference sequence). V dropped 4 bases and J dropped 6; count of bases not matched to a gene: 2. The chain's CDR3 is CASSLTGDEKLFF. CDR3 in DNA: TGTGCCAGCAGCCTGACAGGGGATGAAAAACTGTTTTTT.

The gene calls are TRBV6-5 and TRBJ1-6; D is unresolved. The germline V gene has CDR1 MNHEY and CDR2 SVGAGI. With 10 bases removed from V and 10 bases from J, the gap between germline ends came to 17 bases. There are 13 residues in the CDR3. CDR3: CATSPSGISPLHF. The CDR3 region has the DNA TGTGCCACATCTCCATCCGGTATCTCACCCCTCCACTTT.

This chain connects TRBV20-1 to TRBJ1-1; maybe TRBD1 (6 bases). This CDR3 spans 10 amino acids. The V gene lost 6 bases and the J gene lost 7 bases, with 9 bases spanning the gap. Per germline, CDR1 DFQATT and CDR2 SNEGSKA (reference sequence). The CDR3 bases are TGCAGTGCAAACAGGGTTGAAGCTTTCTTT. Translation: CSANRVEAFF.

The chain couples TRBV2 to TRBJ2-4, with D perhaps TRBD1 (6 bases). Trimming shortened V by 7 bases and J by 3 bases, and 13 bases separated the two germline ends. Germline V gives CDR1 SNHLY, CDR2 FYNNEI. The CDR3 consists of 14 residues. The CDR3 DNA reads TGTGCCAGCAAACACAGGGCGAGCAAAAACATTCAGTACTTC. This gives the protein CASKHRASKNIQYF. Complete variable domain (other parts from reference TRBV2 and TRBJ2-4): EPEVTQTPSHQVTQMGQEVILRCVPISNHLYFYWYRQILGQKVEFLVSFYNNEISEKSEIFDDQFSVERPDGSNFTLKIRSTKLEDSAMYFCASKHRASKNIQYFGAGTRLSVL.

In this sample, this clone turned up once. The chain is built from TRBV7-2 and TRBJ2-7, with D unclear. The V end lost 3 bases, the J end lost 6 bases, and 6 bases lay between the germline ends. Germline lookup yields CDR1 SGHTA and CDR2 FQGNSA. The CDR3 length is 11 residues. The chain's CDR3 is CASSFSVEQYF. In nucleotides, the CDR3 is TGTGCCAGCAGCTTTTCGGTCGAGCAGTACTTC.

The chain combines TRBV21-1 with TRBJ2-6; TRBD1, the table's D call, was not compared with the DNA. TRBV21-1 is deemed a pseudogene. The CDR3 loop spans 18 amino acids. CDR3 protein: CAIPHGTEPFSGANVLTF. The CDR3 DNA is TGTGCCATCCCCCACGGGACAGAGCCATTCTCTGGGGCCAACGTCCTGACTTTC.

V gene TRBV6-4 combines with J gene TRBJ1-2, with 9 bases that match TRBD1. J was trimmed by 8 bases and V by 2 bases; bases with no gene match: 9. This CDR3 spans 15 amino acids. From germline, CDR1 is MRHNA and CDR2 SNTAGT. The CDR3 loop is CASSDRGTGPGGYTF. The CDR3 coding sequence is TGTGCCAGCAGTGACCGCGGGACAGGGCCCGGGGGCTACACCTTC.

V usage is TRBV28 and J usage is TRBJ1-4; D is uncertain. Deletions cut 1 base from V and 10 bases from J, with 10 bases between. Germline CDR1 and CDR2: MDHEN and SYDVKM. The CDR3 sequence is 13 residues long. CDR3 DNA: TGTGCCAGCAGTTTATCCGGAGAGGGAAAACTGTTTTTT. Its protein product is CASSLSGEGKLFF. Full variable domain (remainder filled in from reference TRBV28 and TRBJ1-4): DVKVTQSSRYLVKRTGEKVFLECVQDMDHENMFWYRQDPGLGLRLIYFSYDVKMKEKGDIPEGYSVSREKKERFSLILESASTNQTSMYLCASSLSGEGKLFFGSGTQLSVL.

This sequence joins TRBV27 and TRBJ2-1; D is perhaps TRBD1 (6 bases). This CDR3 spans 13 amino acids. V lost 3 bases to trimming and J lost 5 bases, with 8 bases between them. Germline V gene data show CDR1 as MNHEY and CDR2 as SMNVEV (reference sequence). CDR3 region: CASSLGAHNEQFF. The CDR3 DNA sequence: TGTGCCAGCAGTTTGGGGGCCCACAATGAGCAGTTCTTC.

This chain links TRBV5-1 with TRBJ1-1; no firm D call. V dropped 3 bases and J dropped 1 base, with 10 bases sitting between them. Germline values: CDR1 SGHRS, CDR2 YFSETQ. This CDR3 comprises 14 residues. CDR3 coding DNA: TGCGCCAGCAGCTCGAGGCCAGAGAACACTGAAGCTTTCTTT. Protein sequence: CASSSRPENTEAFF.